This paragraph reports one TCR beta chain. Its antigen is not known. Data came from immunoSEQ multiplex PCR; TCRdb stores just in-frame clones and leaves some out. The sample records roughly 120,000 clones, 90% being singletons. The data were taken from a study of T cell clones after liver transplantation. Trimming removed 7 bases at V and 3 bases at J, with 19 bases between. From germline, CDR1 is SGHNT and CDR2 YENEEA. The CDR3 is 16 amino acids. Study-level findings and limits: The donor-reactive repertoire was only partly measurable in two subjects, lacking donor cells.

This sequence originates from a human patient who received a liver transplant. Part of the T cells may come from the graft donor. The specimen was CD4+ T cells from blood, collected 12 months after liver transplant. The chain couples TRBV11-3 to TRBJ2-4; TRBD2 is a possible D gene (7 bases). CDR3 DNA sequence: TGTGCCAGCACCCTAGGGGGGGCTATCGGCAAAAACATTCAGTACTTC. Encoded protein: CASTLGGAIGKNIQYF. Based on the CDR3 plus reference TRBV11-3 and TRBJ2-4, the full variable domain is EAGVVQSPRYKIIEKKQPVAFWCNPISGHNTLYWYLQNLGQGPELLIRYENEEAVDDSQLPKDRFSAERLKGVDSTLKIQPAELGDSAVYLCASTLGGAIGKNIQYFGAGTRLSVL.